Each of the 21 T cell receptor beta chains below was sequenced from the same sample in a study of T cells after yellow fever vaccination (dated by TCRdb to the late 2010s). Read against the paper, the sample's treatment or condition label means: live attenuated yellow fever vaccine strain. To prepare the library, 5' RACE was applied. TCRdb shows the sequencer as Illumina NovaSeq 6000. TCRdb reprocessed the public reads (quality trimming at Q25 with fastp, clone calling with MiXCR) and kept in-frame beta chains. Rows with one shared CDR3 protein collapse into an entry with the most common genes and DNA. The sample yields about 340,000 distinct CDR3 sequences; around 13% were counted once. In total, the top ten clones hold 3.2% of the sample. Sequenced here: CD4+ T cells sorted from PBMCs, sampled 15 days after the yellow fever booster vaccination. The receptors here all came from a man between 18 and 35 years old who received the YFV17D yellow fever vaccine.

This clonotype has a count of ten or more. The J gene is TRBJ1-2, the V gene TRBV20-1; perhaps TRBD1 as D (5 bases). There are 14 residues in the CDR3. With 1 base removed from V and 1 base from J, the gap between germline ends came to 10 bases. Germline V lookup: CDR1 DFQATT, CDR2 SNEGSKA (reference sequence). The CDR3 region is CSARGGRHNYGYTF. The CDR3 DNA sequence: TGCAGTGCTAGAGGGGGCAGGCATAACTATGGCTACACCTTC.

This clonotype was counted only a few times. The chain uses TRBV11-2 and TRBJ1-4, with 8 positions matching TRBD1. Germline loops: CDR1 SGHAT, CDR2 FQNNGV. The CDR3 contains 15 residues. J was trimmed by 8 bases and V by 5 bases; bases with no gene match: 10. CDR3 protein: CASSRDRTGNEKLFF. The CDR3, as DNA: TGTGCCAGCAGCCGGGATCGGACAGGGAACGAAAAACTGTTTTTT.

The V gene is TRBV14, the J gene TRBJ1-4; no clear D. In germline, CDR1 is SGHDN, CDR2 FVKESK. The germline V and J ends were trimmed by 3 bases and 11 bases, with 10 bases remaining between them. The CDR3 covers 12 residues. The CDR3 loop reads CASSQGPGKLFF. In nucleotides, the CDR3 is TGTGCCAGCAGCCAGGGTCCTGGGAAACTGTTTTTT.

This chain connects TRBV6-5 to TRBJ2-1, with D perhaps TRBD2 (6 bases). Germline CDR1 and CDR2: MNHEY and SVGAGI. The CDR3 runs to 15 residues. V gave up 2 bases and J gave up 9 bases, with 17 bases separating them. The CDR3 nucleotides are TGTGCCAGCAGTTACGGTCTGTACCGGCGGGGTGAGCAGTTCTTC. This codes for CASSYGLYRRGEQFF.

This clonotype has just a few counts. This chain joins TRBV20-1 and TRBJ2-5; possibly TRBD2 for D (6 bases). CDR1 DFQATT and CDR2 SNEGSKA come from the germline V gene (reference sequence). The CDR3 contains 12 residues. The V end lost 3 bases, the J end lost 5 bases, and 10 bases lay between the germline ends. The CDR3 sequence: CSASLARETQYF. Here the CDR3 DNA reads TGCAGTGCTAGCCTAGCGCGGGAGACCCAGTACTTC.

The V call is TRBV11-2, the J call TRBJ2-7; 9 positions match TRBD2. There are 18 residues in the CDR3. From germline, CDR1 is SGHAT and CDR2 FQNNGV. V was clipped by 0 bases and J by 5 bases; unmatched bases: 14. This CDR3 reads CASSLDLPLRRGGNEQYV. DNA of the CDR3: TGTGCCAGCAGCTTAGATCTCCCGTTGCGGCGGGGGGGCAACGAGCAGTACGTC.

This clonotype was detected ten times or more. CDR3 in DNA: TGTGCCAGCAGCGTAGGGATCGCAGCCTGGGGCTATGGCTACACCTTC. This translates into CASSVGIAAWGYGYTF. The J gene is TRBJ1-2, the V gene TRBV9, with D unclear. This CDR3 comprises 16 residues. CDR1 SGDLS and CDR2 YYNGEE come from the germline V gene. Trimming removed 0 bases from V and 4 bases from J, with 16 bases in between. Complete variable domain (other parts from reference TRBV9 and TRBJ1-2): DSGVTQTPKHLITATGQRVTLRCSPRSGDLSVYWYQQSLDQGLQFLIQYYNGEERAKGNILERFSAQQFPDLHSELNLSSLELGDSALYFCASSVGIAAWGYGYTFGSGTRLTVV.

The genes are TRBV7-3 and TRBJ2-2, with TRBD2 matching 9 bases. The germline V gene has CDR1 SGHTA and CDR2 FQGTGA. This CDR3 is built from 18 residues. V lost 0 bases, J lost 0 bases, and 5 bases stayed unmatched. The DNA of the CDR3 is TGTGCCAGCAGCTTAACTAGCGGGGGCCACGCGAACACCGGGGAGCTGTTTTTT. It translates to CASSLTSGGHANTGELFF.

In nucleotides, the CDR3 is TGTGCCAGCAGTCGGGTCGGGGGCGTCGGTGGCTACACCTTC. Encoded protein: CASSRVGGVGGYTF. The chain recombines TRBV7-9 with TRBJ1-2, with TRBD1 as a possible D gene (6 bases). The CDR3 covers 14 residues. The germline V gene encodes CDR1 SEHNR and CDR2 FQNEAQ (reference sequence). The V and J ends lost 6 bases and 7 bases respectively, with 18 bases between them.

The chain combines TRBV7-6 with TRBJ2-1, with TRBD2 matching 8 bases. CDR1 SGHVS and CDR2 FNYEAQ come from the germline V gene. The ends lost 4 bases at V and 1 base at J; junction bases unmatched: 3. CDR3 size: 15 residues. CDR3 sequence (DNA): TGTGCCAGCAGCTCAGTAGCGGGGTCCTACAATGAGCAGTTCTTC. This sequence encodes CASSSVAGSYNEQFF.

In this sample, this clonotype turned up a few times. The chain joins TRBV7-9 to TRBJ2-1, with 10 nucleotides matching TRBD1. This CDR3 region has 17 residues. V lost 6 bases to trimming and J lost 4 bases; unmatched junction nucleotides: 12. CDR1 and CDR2 (germline): SEHNR, FQNEAQ (reference sequence). CDR3 sequence reads: CASRLLLGQGFYNEQFF. DNA for the CDR3: TGTGCCAGCAGACTCCTTTTGGGACAGGGGTTTTACAATGAGCAGTTCTTC.

The sample holds many counts of this clonotype. The chain links TRBV18 to TRBJ2-4, with D possibly being TRBD1 (5 bases). Germline-derived CDR1 and CDR2 are KGHSH and LQKENI. The length of the CDR3 is 14 residues. The V and J ends lost 3 bases and 5 bases respectively, with 11 bases between them. The CDR3 is CASSPGQGQNIQYF. The CDR3 DNA reads as TGTGCCAGCTCACCGGGCCAGGGCCAAAACATTCAGTACTTC.

The rearrangement uses TRBV5-1 and TRBJ1-6, with unresolved D. The CDR3 has 15 amino acids. The ends were cut back, 0 bases at V and 9 bases at J, with 13 bases in the middle. CDR1 is SGHRS, CDR2 YFSETQ, per germline. CDR3 sequence reads: CASSLVYDGGSPLHF. CDR3 DNA sequence: TGCGCCAGCAGCTTGGTATACGACGGTGGTTCACCCCTCCACTTT.

This clonotype came up many times. The chain joins TRBV27 to TRBJ2-5; D is perhaps TRBD1 or TRBD2 (7 bases each). Trimming removed 6 bases at V and 0 bases at J, with 17 bases between. This CDR3 has 16 residues. The germline V gene encodes CDR1 MNHEY and CDR2 SMNVEV (reference sequence). The CDR3 DNA reads as TGTGCCAGCAGAAGTAGGGGGCGGGGGAACCAAGAGACCCAGTACTTC. Translation gives CASRSRGRGNQETQYF.

A few counts support this clonotype. The rearrangement joins TRBV6-5 to TRBJ1-3, with D hard to call. The CDR3 covers 14 residues. With 5 bases removed from V and 4 bases from J, the gap between germline ends came to 12 bases. Germline V gene lookup returns CDR1 MNHEY and CDR2 SVGAGI. The CDR3 here is CASSLYAAGNTIYF. The CDR3, as DNA: TGTGCCAGCAGTCTCTACGCCGCGGGAAACACCATATATTTT.

The rearrangement links TRBV7-3 to TRBJ2-3, with TRBD2 identical over 7 bases. V was pared by 5 bases and J by 4 bases, with 6 bases of the junction left unmatched. Germline V gene sequence: CDR1 SGHTA, CDR2 FQGTGA. CDR3 length equals 14 residues. This CDR3 reads CASSLGLVSDTQYF. CDR3 DNA: TGTGCCAGCAGCCTTGGACTAGTCTCAGATACGCAGTATTTT.

This clonotype was counted many times. V usage is TRBV7-2 and J usage is TRBJ2-5; D remains unclear. The germline V and J ends were trimmed by 0 bases and 2 bases, with 10 bases remaining between them. From germline, CDR1 is SGHTA and CDR2 FQGNSA. CDR3 length: 15 amino acids. Written as DNA, the CDR3 is TGTGCCAGCAGCTTAGCGCTAGTTCCTCAAGAGACCCAGTACTTC. Protein sequence: CASSLALVPQETQYF. The entire variable domain, with the rest obtained from reference TRBV7-2 and TRBJ2-5, is as follows: GAGVSQSPSNKVTEKGKDVELRCDPISGHTALYWYRQSLGQGLEFLIYFQGNSAPDKSGLPSDRFSAERTGGSVSTLTIQRTQQEDSAVYLCASSLALVPQETQYFGPGTRLLVL.

The rearrangement uses TRBV6-2 or TRBV6-3 and TRBJ1-1; maybe TRBD1 (5 bases). Germline values: CDR1 MNHEY, CDR2 SVGEGT. The V gene lost 0 bases and the J gene lost 2 bases, with 13 bases spanning the gap. This CDR3 is 16 amino acids long. DNA for the CDR3: TGTGCCAGCAGTTACTCCCAGGGCAGGAGCAACACTGAAGCTTTCTTT. Amino acid sequence: CASSYSQGRSNTEAFF.

This clonotype showed up many times. The gene calls are TRBV5-1 and TRBJ2-7, with 9 bases identical to TRBD1. The length of the CDR3 is 15 residues. Germline V gene sequence: CDR1 SGHRS, CDR2 YFSETQ. The ends lost 3 bases at V and 4 bases at J; junction bases unmatched: 8. The CDR3 spells CASSSGTGTTYEQYF. CDR3 nucleotides: TGCGCCAGCAGCTCCGGGACAGGGACTACTTACGAGCAGTACTTC.

This clonotype has only a few counts. CDR3 in DNA: TGCGCCAGCAGCTTGGATAGCGGGGGTGAGCAGTTCTTC. It yields the protein CASSLDSGGEQFF. The rearrangement links TRBV5-1 to TRBJ2-1; 9 positions match TRBD2. From germline, CDR1 is SGHRS and CDR2 YFSETQ. The V segment lost 0 bases and the J segment 9 bases; nucleotides outside the gene matches: 1. CDR3 length equals 13 residues.

The V and J genes are TRBV28 and TRBJ1-6, with D tentatively TRBD1 (5 bases). This CDR3 has 16 amino acids. The V gene's germline CDR1 is MDHEN and CDR2 SYDVKM. Trimming shortened V by 6 bases and J by 0 bases, and 12 bases separated the two germline ends. CDR3 DNA sequence: TGTGCCAGCAGCCTTTACAGGAGCTCCTATAATTCACCCCTCCACTTT. The encoded protein is CASSLYRSSYNSPLHF.